This T cell receptor beta chain was obtained from a study of radiation and T cells in renal cell carcinoma. Data came from immunoSEQ multiplex PCR; TCRdb stores just in-frame clones and leaves some out. The sample holds 60,000 to 80,000 clones; 82% are singletons and the top ten take roughly 6%. Sample time point: blood 2 weeks post-SBRT. Described treatment: 15 Gy SBRT to primary tumor, nephrectomy 4 weeks later. CDR1 is MNHEY, CDR2 SMNVEV, per germline (reference sequence). Trimming took 3 bases from V and 3 from J, leaving 9 bases between them. This CDR3 spans 13 amino acids. The source material was blood, sampled from a patient whose treatment included radiotherapy and nephrectomy. This sequence joins TRBV27 and TRBJ2-7; no clear D gene. This receptor was identified in a man aged 55 to 70 with renal cell carcinoma. Here the CDR3 reads CASSFALGYEQYF. DNA for the CDR3: TGTGCCAGCAGTTTTGCCCTAGGCTACGAGCAGTACTTC.